Below are 10 T cell receptor beta chains sequenced from a single sample in a study of cytomegalovirus exposure and HLA in healthy donors. Vbeta (60) and Jbeta (13) primers were used in the PCR. The table came from immunoSEQ multiplex PCR; TCRdb's copy has only in-frame clones and leaves some out. The sample carries about 130,000 clones, roughly 79% recorded once. The sample was PBMCs. These receptors were taken from a woman aged 45-65 years in good health and CMV-seronegative.

V and J are TRBV19 and TRBJ2-1, with 11 bases aligning to TRBD2. Germline CDR1 reads LNHDA; CDR2 reads SQIVND (reference sequence). Losses at the gene ends were 5 bases for V and 7 bases for J; bases not matched to a gene: 7. The length of the CDR3 is 15 residues. This CDR3 reads CASSPSRLAGNEQFF. The DNA of the CDR3 is TGTGCCAGTAGTCCTTCCCGACTAGCGGGAAATGAGCAGTTCTTC. Full variable domain (rest looked up from reference TRBV19 and TRBJ2-1): DGGITQSPKYLFRKEGQNVTLSCEQNLNHDAMYWYRQDPGQGLRLIYYSQIVNDFQKGDIAEGYSVSREKKESFPLTVTSAQKNPTAFYLCASSPSRLAGNEQFFGPGTRLTVL.

This chain connects TRBV19 to TRBJ2-2; possible D gene TRBD1, 6 bases. The CDR3 covers 14 residues. Germline assignment: CDR1 LNHDA and CDR2 SQIVND (reference sequence). The V and J ends lost 3 bases and 1 base respectively, with 6 bases between them. The CDR3 DNA follows: TGTGCCAGTAGTATGGGACAGAACACCGGGGAGCTGTTTTTT. Translating it yields CASSMGQNTGELFF. The variable domain in full, with the rest retrieved from reference TRBV19 and TRBJ2-2, is DGGITQSPKYLFRKEGQNVTLSCEQNLNHDAMYWYRQDPGQGLRLIYYSQIVNDFQKGDIAEGYSVSREKKESFPLTVTSAQKNPTAFYLCASSMGQNTGELFFGEGSRLTVL.

This rearrangement joins TRBV7-8 to TRBJ2-7; TRBD2 is a possible D gene (6 bases). The CDR3 runs 16 residues. Germline-derived CDR1 and CDR2 are SGHVS and FQNEAQ. The V end lost 1 base, the J end lost 2 bases, and 15 bases lay between the germline ends. CDR3 amino acids: CASSLEWEAGPYEQYV. The CDR3 bases are TGTGCCAGCAGCTTAGAATGGGAGGCGGGACCCTACGAGCAGTACGTC.

This chain links TRBV4-3 with TRBJ2-2; 11 positions match TRBD1. This CDR3 is built from 19 residues. V trimming: 1 base; J trimming: 5 bases; junction bases outside the gene matches: 12. Germline assignment: CDR1 LGHNA and CDR2 YSLEER. The CDR3 region has the DNA TGCGCCAGCAGCCAAGTCCTCCTCGGACAGGGGGCCATGACCGGGGAGCTGTTTTTT. Encoded protein: CASSQVLLGQGAMTGELFF.

The gene calls are TRBV7-3 and TRBJ2-3, with TRBD1 matching 8 bases. Germline lookup yields CDR1 SGHTA and CDR2 FQGTGA. The CDR3 length is 15 residues. The V gene end was trimmed by 4 bases and the J gene end by 8 bases; junction bases not matched to a gene: 11. The DNA for the CDR3 is TGTGCCAGCAGCTCCCGGGACAGGTCCTTTCCTACGCAGTATTTT. Its translation is CASSSRDRSFPTQYF. Supplemented by reference TRBV7-3 and TRBJ2-3, the full variable domain reads GAGVSQTPSNKVTEKGKYVELRCDPISGHTALYWYRQSLGQGPEFLIYFQGTGAADDSGLPNDRFFAVRPEGSVSTLKIQRTERGDSAVYLCASSSRDRSFPTQYFGPGTRLTVL.

The V call is TRBV28, the J call TRBJ2-6, with TRBD2 matching over 7 bases. This CDR3 spans 17 amino acids. The ends lost 5 bases at V and 0 bases at J; junction bases unmatched: 7. CDR1 is MDHEN, CDR2 SYDVKM, per germline. CDR3 bases: TGTGCCAGCAGTGTAGCGGGTAGCCTCTCTGGGGCCAACGTCCTGACTTTC. Protein sequence: CASSVAGSLSGANVLTF.

This clone came up once. The rearrangement uses TRBV18 and TRBJ1-1; D possibly corresponds to TRBD1 (5 bases). V lost 2 bases to trimming and J lost 4 bases, with 17 bases between them. Germline assignment: CDR1 KGHSH and CDR2 LQKENI. This CDR3 is 16 amino acids long. Here the CDR3 DNA reads TGTGCCAGCTCACCAATCATTCAAGGGGCTAGCACTGAAGCTTTCTTT. This codes for CASSPIIQGASTEAFF.

A single count supports this clone. The chain carries TRBV4-3 and TRBJ1-2; D might be TRBD1 (6 bases). This CDR3 spans 14 amino acids. CDR1 and CDR2 from the germline V gene are LGHNA and YSLEER. V lost 2 bases to trimming and J lost 7 bases, with 14 bases between them. The CDR3 loop is CASSQHSGASGYTF. CDR3 DNA: TGCGCCAGCAGCCAACACTCAGGGGCGTCTGGCTACACCTTC.

The chain carries TRBV15 and TRBJ2-6, with D possibly TRBD2 on 6 matching bases. CDR3 length equals 16 residues. The V and J ends lost 3 bases and 1 base respectively, with 10 bases between them. From germline, CDR1 is LNHNV and CDR2 YYDKDF (reference sequence). The CDR3, as DNA: TGTGCCACCAGCAGGGGGGGTAATTCTGGGGCCAACGTCCTGACTTTC. This gives the protein CATSRGGNSGANVLTF.

The genes are TRBV7-9 and TRBJ1-2; 8 bases fit TRBD1. The V segment lost 5 bases and the J segment 7 bases; nucleotides outside the gene matches: 9. The CDR3 totals 14 residues. Germline CDR1 and CDR2: SEHNR and FQNEAQ (reference sequence). CDR3 bases: TGTGCCAGCAGCCCGGGACAGGCGGTGGGTGGCTACACCTTC. The encoded protein is CASSPGQAVGGYTF. Variable domain in full (rest from reference TRBV7-9 and TRBJ1-2): DTGVSQNPRHKITKRGQNVTFRCDPISEHNRLYWYRQTLGQGPEFLTYFQNEAQLEKSRLLSDRFSAERPKGSFSTLEIQRTEQGDSAMYLCASSPGQAVGGYTFGSGTRLTVV.